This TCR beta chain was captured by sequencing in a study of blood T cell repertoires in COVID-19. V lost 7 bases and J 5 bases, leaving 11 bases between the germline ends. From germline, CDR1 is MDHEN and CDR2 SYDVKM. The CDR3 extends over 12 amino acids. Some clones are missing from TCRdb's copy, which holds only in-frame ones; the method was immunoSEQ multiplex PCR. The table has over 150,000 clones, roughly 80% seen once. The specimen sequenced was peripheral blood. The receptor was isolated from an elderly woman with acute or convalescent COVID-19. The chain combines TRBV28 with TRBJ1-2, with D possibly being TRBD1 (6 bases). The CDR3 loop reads CASTQGSYGYTF. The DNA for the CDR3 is TGTGCCAGCACACAGGGCTCGTATGGCTACACCTTC.